The present T cell receptor beta chain was sequenced within a study of cytomegalovirus exposure and HLA in healthy donors. Regarding the study as a whole: Differences between HLA loci emerged in a later analysis of TCR association rates, with DRB1 most and HLA-C fewest. The productive fraction for most TCR beta V segments was about 87% or about 30% in an earlier analysis. Listed as cytomegalovirus-associated were approximately 160 TCR beta chains.

As for this clone: The antigen remains undetermined. Other DNA sequences from this sample encode an identical CDR3 as well.

Each donor was nominally healthy when sampled (though unrecorded immune exposures were likely). Trimming at V came to 4 bases and at J to 2 bases, leaving 3 bases not matched to a gene. Germline V gene data show CDR1 as SGHRS and CDR2 as YFSETQ. This CDR3 contains 14 residues. Primers: 60 Vbeta forward and 13 Jbeta reverse. The table came from immunoSEQ multiplex PCR; TCRdb's copy has only in-frame clones and leaves some out. The table includes 150,000 to 200,000 clones, approximately 80% detected once. The receptor comes from a male donor in good health and CMV-seronegative. The chain uses TRBV5-1 and TRBJ2-7, with 10 nucleotides matching TRBD1. The sample was PBMCs. CDR3 region: CASSPGQGAYEQYF. DNA of the CDR3: TGCGCCAGCAGCCCCGGACAGGGGGCCTACGAGCAGTACTTC.